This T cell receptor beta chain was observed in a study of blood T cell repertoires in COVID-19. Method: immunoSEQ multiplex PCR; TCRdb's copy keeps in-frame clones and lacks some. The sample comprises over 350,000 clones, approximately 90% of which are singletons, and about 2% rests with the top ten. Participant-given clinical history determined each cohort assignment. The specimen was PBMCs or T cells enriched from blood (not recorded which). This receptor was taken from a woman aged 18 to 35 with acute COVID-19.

CDR3 loop: CASSLSYGGKQGLGYGYTF. In DNA form, the CDR3 reads TGTGCCAGCAGTTTATCCTATGGAGGCAAACAGGGCCTAGGGTATGGCTACACCTTC. The chain combines TRBV28 with TRBJ1-2; D is possibly TRBD1 (6 bases). CDR1 MDHEN and CDR2 SYDVKM come from the germline V gene. The CDR3 totals 19 residues. V lost 1 base and J 5 bases, leaving 26 bases between the germline ends.